This TCR beta chain was profiled in a study of CD8 T cells in Susac syndrome. This clonotype was picked up one time. Random hexamers served to reverse transcribe roughly 0.45 to 1 ug RNA. One entry per CDR3 protein results from TCRdb running MiXCR on the immunoSEQ multiplex PCR reads. The sample contains approximately 94,000 distinct CDR3 sequences, approximately 95% of which appear only once. This receptor was obtained from a human donor with Susac syndrome. Sequencing was performed on CD8+ T cells from PBMCs.

In DNA, the CDR3 is TGTGCCACCAGGGGACTAGCGGGAGGCTACAATGAGCAGTTCTTC. The encoded protein is CATRGLAGGYNEQFF. V is TRBV11-1 and J is TRBJ2-1, with TRBD2 matching 15 bases. The J segment lost 3 bases and the V segment lost 10 bases, leaving 4 bases of the junction unmatched. Looked up from germline, CDR1 is SGHAT and CDR2 is FQDESV (reference sequence). This CDR3 has 15 amino acids.